The rows below give T cell receptor beta chains drawn from one sample of a study of cytomegalovirus exposure and HLA in healthy donors. Generated by immunoSEQ multiplex PCR, the TCRdb table keeps only in-frame clones and is missing some. Counted here are around 87,000 clones, around three quarters occurring once; the ten biggest clones make up 3%. Sequencing was carried out using PBMCs. The receptors shown here come from a middle-aged man in good health and CMV-seronegative. Each CDR3 is given with its conserved first and last residue. A D gene is named only where the DNA matches it firmly. Not all rows give a size; the values are once, few, many and, for expanded clones, a class.

clone_size,j_call,v_call,d_call,cdr3_aa,cdr3_nt
-,TRBJ2-7,TRBV4-1,TRBD1,CASSPIDLGQGEQYF,TGCGCCAGCAGCCCCATAGATCTGGGACAGGGCGAGCAGTACTTC
-,TRBJ2-2,TRBV5-1,TRBD1,CASSLPGGTRNTGELFF,TGCGCCAGCAGCTTGCCAGGGGGTACAAGGAACACCGGGGAGCTGTTTTTT
-,TRBJ1-1,TRBV28,TRBD1,CASSFSFLGVSRTGKNTEAFF,TGTGCCAGCAGTTTCTCGTTTCTCGGGGTCTCGCGGACAGGTAAAAACACTGAAGCTTTCTTT
few,TRBJ1-1,TRBV6-1,TRBD1,CASPTGVYGDTEAFF,TGTGCCAGTCCGACAGGGGTGTATGGGGACACTGAAGCTTTCTTT
-,TRBJ2-7,TRBV29-1,-,CSAQTGSSSYEQYF,TGCAGCGCCCAAACGGGGTCATCGTCCTACGAGCAGTACTTC
-,TRBJ1-1,TRBV5-4,-,CASSPGQMNTEAFF,TGTGCCAGCAGCCCCGGACAGATGAACACTGAAGCTTTCTTT
-,TRBJ1-1,TRBV6-1,-,CASSEDGERAEAFF,TGTGCCAGCAGTGAAGATGGGGAGCGGGCTGAAGCTTTCTTT
-,TRBJ1-1,TRBV7-3,-,CASSTVARLNTEAFF,TGTGCCAGCAGCACCGTCGCACGGTTGAACACTGAAGCTTTCTTT
few,TRBJ1-2,TRBV5-1,-,CASSSSQGRGYTF,TGCGCCAGCAGCTCCTCCCAGGGTAGAGGCTACACCTTC
-,TRBJ1-4,TRBV6-5,-,CASCRGFLEKLFF,TGTGCCAGCTGCAGGGGTTTTTTAGAAAAACTGTTTTTT
-,TRBJ2-1,TRBV5-1,TRBD1,CASSLVGQVVDEQFF,TGCGCCAGCAGCTTGGTAGGACAGGTGGTAGATGAGCAGTTCTTC
-,TRBJ2-7,TRBV5-5,-,CASSLERLYSYEQYF,TGTGCCAGCAGCTTGGAGAGGTTATACTCCTACGAGCAGTACTTC
-,TRBJ1-2,TRBV4-1,-,CASSHKAANYGYTF,TGCGCCAGCAGCCACAAAGCGGCTAACTATGGCTACACCTTC